The entry below gives a single T cell receptor beta chain sequence along with its context. Library preparation (for TCRbeta) was performed with unique molecular identifiers. MiXCR was run by TCRdb on the PCR reads, yielding one entry per CDR3 protein. The table has over 150,000 distinct CDR3 sequences, about 6.8% seen once. The entry originates in a study of T-cell reconstitution after alpha-beta-depleted transplantation in children. The germline gives CDR1 DFQATT, CDR2 SNEGSKA (reference sequence). The CDR3 is 16 residues long. Trimming stripped 4 bases from V and 0 bases from J, with 17 bases between.

This chain joins TRBV20-1 and TRBJ2-3; no clear D. The sample here was PBMCs from the stem cell graft donor, taken from the stem cell graft. This clonotype was sampled from a human donor who donated a stem cell graft to a child with Wiskott-Aldrich syndrome. The CDR3, as DNA: TGCAGTGCTACCTCTGGACCTATCACTAGCACAGATACGCAGTATTTT. Translated, it gives CSATSGPITSTDTQYF.